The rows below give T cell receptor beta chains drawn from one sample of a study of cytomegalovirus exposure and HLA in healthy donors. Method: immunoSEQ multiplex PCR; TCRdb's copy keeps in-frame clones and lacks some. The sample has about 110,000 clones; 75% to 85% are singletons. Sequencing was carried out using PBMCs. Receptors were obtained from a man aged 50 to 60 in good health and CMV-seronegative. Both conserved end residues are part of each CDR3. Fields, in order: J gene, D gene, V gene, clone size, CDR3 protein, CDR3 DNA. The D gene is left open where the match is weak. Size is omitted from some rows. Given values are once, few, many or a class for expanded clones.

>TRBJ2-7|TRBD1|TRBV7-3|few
CASSLKQGAHHEQYF
TGTGCCAGCAGCTTAAAGCAGGGGGCGCACCACGAGCAGTACTTC
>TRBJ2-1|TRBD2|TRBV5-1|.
CASSLEVGRGGNEQFF
TGCGCCAGCAGCTTGGAAGTTGGGCGGGGGGGCAATGAGCAGTTCTTC
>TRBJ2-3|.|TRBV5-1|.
CASSLEGRAVGTDTQYF
TGCGCCAGCAGCCTGGAGGGCAGGGCCGTGGGCACAGATACGCAGTATTTT
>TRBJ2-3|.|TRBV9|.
CASSVGNGVTDTQYF
TGTGCCAGCAGCGTAGGGAACGGGGTCACAGATACGCAGTATTTT
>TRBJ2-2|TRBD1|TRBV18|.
CASSPSGGVYTGELFF
TGTGCCAGCTCGCCCTCAGGGGGTGTGTACACCGGGGAGCTGTTTTTT
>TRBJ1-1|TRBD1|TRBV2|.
CASRDSRGRTEAFF
TGTGCCAGCAGGGACAGCAGGGGGCGGACTGAAGCTTTCTTT
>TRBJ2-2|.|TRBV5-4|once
CASSFSMTGELFF
TGTGCCAGCAGCTTCAGTATGACCGGGGAGCTGTTTTTT
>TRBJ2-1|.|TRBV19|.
CASSPARGFDEQFF
TGTGCCAGTAGTCCCGCGCGGGGTTTCGATGAGCAGTTCTTC
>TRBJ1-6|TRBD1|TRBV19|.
CASRATGSSPLHF
TGTGCCAGTCGAGCGACAGGGTCCTCACCCCTCCACTTT
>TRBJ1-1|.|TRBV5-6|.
CASSLVGGWISTEAFF
TGTGCCAGCAGCTTGGTAGGGGGATGGATTAGCACTGAAGCTTTCTTT
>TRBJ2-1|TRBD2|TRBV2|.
CASGRTSGGSSYNEQFF
TGTGCCAGCGGAAGGACTAGCGGGGGAAGCTCCTACAATGAGCAGTTCTTC
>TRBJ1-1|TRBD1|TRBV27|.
CASSSHRGTYTEAFF
TGTGCCAGCAGTTCCCACAGGGGTACGTACACTGAAGCTTTCTTT
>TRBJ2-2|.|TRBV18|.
CASSPGDSNTGELFF
TGTGCCAGCTCTCCGGGGGATTCGAACACCGGGGAGCTGTTTTTT
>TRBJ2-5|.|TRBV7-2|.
CASTYQETQYF
TGTGCCAGCACGTACCAAGAGACCCAGTACTTC
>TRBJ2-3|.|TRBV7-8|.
CASTPDTYTDTQYF
TGTGCCAGCACCCCAGACACCTACACAGATACGCAGTATTTT
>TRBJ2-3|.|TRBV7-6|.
CASSFGRTSTDTQYF
TGTGCCAGCAGCTTTGGCAGAACGAGCACAGATACGCAGTATTTT
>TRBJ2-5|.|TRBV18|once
CASSPIGTVVQETQYF
TGTGCCAGCTCACCGATCGGTACTGTCGTGCAAGAGACCCAGTACTTC
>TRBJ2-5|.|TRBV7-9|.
CASSLVASVETQYF
TGTGCCAGCAGCTTAGTGGCTAGCGTGGAGACCCAGTACTTC
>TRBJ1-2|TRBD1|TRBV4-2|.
CASSPPGQGLEGYTF
TGTGCCAGCAGCCCTCCGGGACAGGGGCTCGAGGGCTACACCTTC
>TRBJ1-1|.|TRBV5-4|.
CASSLDLVGHTEAFF
TGTGCCAGCAGCTTGGATTTGGTGGGGCACACTGAAGCTTTCTTT
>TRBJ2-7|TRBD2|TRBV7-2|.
CASSLPAGVSHEQYF
TGTGCCAGCAGCCTCCCGGCGGGGGTCTCCCACGAGCAGTACTTC
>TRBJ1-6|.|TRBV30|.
CAWSVEGRFGSPLHF
TGTGCCTGGAGTGTAGAGGGCAGGTTTGGTTCACCCCTCCACTTT
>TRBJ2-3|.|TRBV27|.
CASSGGWGTDTQYF
TGTGCCAGCAGCGGAGGGTGGGGCACAGATACGCAGTATTTT
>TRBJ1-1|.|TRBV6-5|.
CASSYSSKMTEAFF
TGTGCCAGCAGTTACTCGTCTAAGATGACTGAAGCTTTCTTT
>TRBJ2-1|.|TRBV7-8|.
CASSLTRDPYNEQFF
TGTGCCAGCAGCTTAACGCGGGACCCCTACAATGAGCAGTTCTTC
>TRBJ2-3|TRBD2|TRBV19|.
CASSRSGGAPDTQYF
TGTGCCAGTAGTCGTAGCGGGGGGGCCCCAGATACGCAGTATTTT
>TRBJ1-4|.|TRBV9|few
CASSATPQGPNEKLFF
TGTGCCAGCAGCGCCACGCCGCAGGGTCCTAATGAAAAACTGTTTTTT
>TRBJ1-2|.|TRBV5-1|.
CASSLEPNGYTF
TGCGCCAGCAGCTTGGAACCTAATGGCTACACCTTC
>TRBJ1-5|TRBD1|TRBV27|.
CASRPDRDNQPQHF
TGTGCCAGCAGGCCGGACAGGGACAATCAGCCCCAGCATTTT
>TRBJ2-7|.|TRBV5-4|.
CATLPSGGSYEQYF
TGTGCCACCCTACCTTCCGGCGGGTCCTACGAGCAGTACTTC
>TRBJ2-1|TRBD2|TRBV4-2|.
CASSQDPYTSGGAGEQFF
TGTGCCAGCAGCCAAGATCCGTACACTAGCGGGGGGGCAGGTGAGCAGTTCTTC
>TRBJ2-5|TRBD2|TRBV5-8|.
CASSLDGGETQYF
TGTGCCAGCAGCTTGGACGGGGGGGAGACCCAGTACTTC
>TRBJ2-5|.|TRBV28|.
CASSIPDQETQYF
TGTGCCAGCTCTATCCCCGACCAAGAGACCCAGTACTTC
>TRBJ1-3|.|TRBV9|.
CASSVGLSGNTIYF
TGTGCCAGCAGCGTAGGTCTCTCTGGAAACACCATATATTTT
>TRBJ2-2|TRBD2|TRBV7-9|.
CASRFPGLAGTGELFF
TGTGCCAGCAGGTTTCCGGGACTAGCGGGCACCGGGGAGCTGTTTTTT
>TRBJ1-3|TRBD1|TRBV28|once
CASNEQGAGGNTIYF
TGTGCCAGCAACGAACAGGGGGCGGGAGGAAACACCATATATTTT
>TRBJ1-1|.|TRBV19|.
CASSIGRVLNTEAFF
TGTGCCAGTAGTATAGGGAGGGTCCTGAACACTGAAGCTTTCTTT